Listed below are T cell receptor beta chains from one sample, sequenced in a study of STAT5B mutations in CD4+ large granular lymphocyte leukemia. TCRdb's table, derived via immunoSEQ multiplex PCR, lists solely in-frame clones and lacks some. Found here are 25,000 to 30,000 clones, 65% to 85% of them singletons; the top ten hold roughly 6.2%. The specimen sequenced was CD4+ T cells from blood buffy coats. The receptor set was obtained from a human donor in good health. Both conserved end residues are part of each CDR3. A D gene is named only where the DNA matches it firmly. Size values are once, few and many counts, or a class for expanded clones, and some rows have none.

TRBJ2-5 | TRBD2 | - | TRBV5-1 | TGCGCCAGCAGCTTTCTTCGGGGGGAAGAGACCCAGTACTTC | CASSFLRGEETQYF
TRBJ1-4 | - | - | TRBV6-6 | TGTGCCAGCAGTTACCAGGCGGCCCGGCATGAAAAACTGTTTTTT | CASSYQAARHEKLFF
TRBJ2-4 | TRBD1 | - | TRBV6-6 | TGTGCCAGCAGTACTACTGGGACAGGGGCCAAAAACATTCAGTACTTC | CASSTTGTGAKNIQYF
TRBJ1-6 | - | few | TRBV7-9 | TGTGCCAGCAGCTTTCCGAATTCACCCCTCCACTTT | CASSFPNSPLHF
TRBJ2-6 | - | - | TRBV4-2 | TGTGCCAGCAGCCGGGCAGGGGTTTCCTCTGGGGCCAACGTCCTGACTTTC | CASSRAGVSSGANVLTF
TRBJ2-5 | TRBD1 | - | TRBV25-1 | TGTGCCAGCAGTGACAGGCTGACAGGGGAAGAGACCCAGTACTTC | CASSDRLTGEETQYF
TRBJ1-1 | TRBD1 | - | TRBV7-2 | TGTGCCAGCAGCTTCCGGGACAGCCTGAACACTGAAGCTTTCTTT | CASSFRDSLNTEAFF
TRBJ2-6 | TRBD1 | - | TRBV5-5 | TGTGCCAGCAGCTGGAACAGGGGCGAAAGCTCTGGGGCCAACGTCCTGACTTTC | CASSWNRGESSGANVLTF
TRBJ1-3 | - | once | TRBV29-1 | TGCAGCGTCGAGTTACCGGGAGTCGGAAACACCATATATTTT | CSVELPGVGNTIYF
TRBJ1-2 | - | once | TRBV5-4 | TGTGCCAGCAGCTCCCCTCCGCCGCGGTATGGCTACACCTTC | CASSSPPPRYGYTF
TRBJ2-7 | TRBD1 | - | TRBV7-9 | TGTGCCAGCAGCTTCAATGACAGGGGTGGTAACGAGCAGTACTTC | CASSFNDRGGNEQYF
TRBJ2-5 | - | - | TRBV29-1 | TGCAGCGTTGCCATGGTTGTGTCCGAGACCCAGTACTTC | CSVAMVVSETQYF
TRBJ2-5 | TRBD2 | - | TRBV19 | TGTGCCAGTAGTATAGATCGGACTAGCGGGGCCGTCCAAGAGACCCAGTACTTC | CASSIDRTSGAVQETQYF
TRBJ1-5 | - | - | TRBV11-2 | TGTGCCAGCAGCTTAGGGACACCAGACGGTCAGCCCCAGCATTTT | CASSLGTPDGQPQHF
TRBJ1-1 | - | - | TRBV7-2 | TGTGCCAGCAGCGTCGGGATTTCGGCGGGAGCTTTCTTT | CASSVGISAGAFF
TRBJ1-2 | - | once | TRBV29-1 | TGCAGCGTGGTAGGGCGGGGCAGTTACTATGGCTACACCTTC | CSVVGRGSYYGYTF
TRBJ1-1 | - | - | TRBV6-6 | TGTGCCAGCAGTTACTCGATAGGGACCACTGAAGCTTTCTTT | CASSYSIGTTEAFF
TRBJ1-1 | TRBD1 | - | TRBV9 | TGTGCCAGCAGCGCGGGGGGACAGGGCACTGAAGCTTTCTTT | CASSAGGQGTEAFF
TRBJ1-2 | TRBD1 | once | TRBV7-2 | TGTGCCAGCAGCCCATTCCAGGGGGACTATGGCTACACCTTC | CASSPFQGDYGYTF
TRBJ1-6 | - | - | TRBV19 | TGTGCCAGTAGTATCGAAAGCTCCTATAATTCACCCCTCCACTTT | CASSIESSYNSPLHF
TRBJ1-5 | TRBD1 | - | TRBV7-2 | TGTGCCAGCAGTTCCGGGACAGGGAATCAGCCCCAGCATTTT | CASSSGTGNQPQHF
TRBJ1-1 | TRBD1 | - | TRBV9 | TGTGCCAGCAGCGTAGGACAGGGTGACACTGAAGCTTTCTTT | CASSVGQGDTEAFF
TRBJ1-6 | TRBD1 | - | TRBV19 | TGTGCCAGTAGTAAGCCGGACAGGGGGAATTCACCCCTCCACTTT | CASSKPDRGNSPLHF
TRBJ1-2 | - | once | TRBV25-1 | TGTGCCAGCAGTGAATCCTATGGCTACACCTTC | CASSESYGYTF
TRBJ2-6 | - | - | TRBV27 | TGTGCCAGCAGTTTATCGATAGGGGCTAGGGGCACCTCTGGGGCCAACGTCCTGACTTTC | CASSLSIGARGTSGANVLTF
TRBJ2-6 | - | few | TRBV5-5 | TGTGCCAGCAGCTTGTCTGGGGCCAACGTCCTGACTTTC | CASSLSGANVLTF
TRBJ1-6 | - | - | TRBV7-2 | TGTGCCAGCAGCCCCTATAATTCACCCCTCCACTTT | CASSPYNSPLHF
TRBJ2-1 | - | - | TRBV2 | TGTGCCAGCAACCTTCGGTTTATGAATGAGCAGTTCTTC | CASNLRFMNEQFF
TRBJ2-2 | TRBD1 | - | TRBV5-1 | TGCGCCAGCAGCCCGAGGGACAGGGAATTGGGCGGGGAGCTGTTTTTT | CASSPRDRELGGELFF
TRBJ2-3 | - | - | TRBV10-3 | TGTGCCATCAGCCGACTAGAGATTCAGGGACCAGATACGCAGTATTTT | CAISRLEIQGPDTQYF
TRBJ1-1 | TRBD1 | - | TRBV18 | TGTGCCAGCTCACTTGGGACAGTGAACACTGAAGCTTTCTTT | CASSLGTVNTEAFF
TRBJ1-6 | - | - | TRBV9 | TGTGCCAGCAGCGTAGAACTTTATAATTCACCCCTCCACTTT | CASSVELYNSPLHF
TRBJ2-3 | - | - | TRBV9 | TGTGCCAGCAGCGTAGTAGGGACGAGGGGCACAGATACGCAGTATTTT | CASSVVGTRGTDTQYF
TRBJ2-5 | - | - | TRBV19 | TGTGCCAGTAGTATAGTAATAGGAGAGACCCAGTACTTC | CASSIVIGETQYF
TRBJ2-3 | - | - | TRBV20-1 | TGCAGTGCTAGCACAGATACGCAGTATTTT | CSASTDTQYF
TRBJ1-1 | - | - | TRBV7-9 | TGTGCCAGCAGCTTAGGAGTGTCAGGGCTGAACACTGAAGCTTTCTTT | CASSLGVSGLNTEAFF
TRBJ1-1 | - | - | TRBV4-2 | TGTGCCAGCAGCCGGGACATGAACACTGAAGCTTTCTTT | CASSRDMNTEAFF
TRBJ2-1 | - | - | TRBV7-2 | TGTGCCAGCAGCTTAAGGGGAATCCCCATCGAGCAGTTCTTC | CASSLRGIPIEQFF
TRBJ1-5 | - | - | TRBV27 | TGTGCCAGCAGTTTCAGCTGGGACAATCAGCCCCAGCATTTT | CASSFSWDNQPQHF
TRBJ2-1 | TRBD1 | - | TRBV5-1 | TGCGCCAGCAGCGGGGGGGTGGGACAGGGTATGTATGAGCAGTTCTTC | CASSGGVGQGMYEQFF
TRBJ2-1 | - | - | TRBV27 | TGTGCCAGCAGTTTAGGACAGTACAATGAGCAGTTCTTC | CASSLGQYNEQFF
TRBJ1-2 | - | - | TRBV28 | TGTGCCAGCAGTGGGGCCCTAAGGGGCTACACCTTC | CASSGALRGYTF
TRBJ2-3 | TRBD2 | once | TRBV5-8 | TGTGCCAGCAGTTTAGGGACTAGCGGCCTCACAGATACGCAGTATTTT | CASSLGTSGLTDTQYF
TRBJ2-1 | TRBD2 | - | TRBV25-1 | TGTGCCAGCAGGGACAAGATTGGCGGGGGAAATGAGCAGTTCTTC | CASRDKIGGGNEQFF
TRBJ1-2 | - | few | TRBV7-2 | TGTGCCAGCAGCCAGGTGAGGGGAGCCAGTTCGAAGGGCTACACCTTC | CASSQVRGASSKGYTF
TRBJ2-3 | - | - | TRBV11-2 | TGTGCCAGCAGCTGGATTCAGGGGCTCACAGATACGCAGTATTTT | CASSWIQGLTDTQYF
TRBJ1-5 | - | - | TRBV7-2 | TGTGCCAGCAGCTTAGTAACAGGTGGCAATCAGCCCCAGCATTTT | CASSLVTGGNQPQHF
TRBJ2-5 | TRBD1 | - | TRBV2 | TGTGCCAGCAGAAGGACAGGGGCCCAAGAGACCCAGTACTTC | CASRRTGAQETQYF
TRBJ1-5 | - | - | TRBV27 | TGTGCCAGCAGTTTTCAGTGGGGTATAGATCAGCCCCAGCATTTT | CASSFQWGIDQPQHF
TRBJ2-7 | TRBD1 | - | TRBV18 | TGTGCCAGCTCACCCCGACAGGGTCTGAGCTCCTACGAGCAGTACTTC | CASSPRQGLSSYEQYF
TRBJ2-7 | TRBD2 | - | TRBV7-9 | TGTGCCAGCAGCCCAAGCGGGGGGGACTCCTACGAGCAGTACTTC | CASSPSGGDSYEQYF
TRBJ1-5 | - | few | TRBV19 | TGTGCCAGTAGTGACAGCACAATCAATCAGCCCCAGCATTTT | CASSDSTINQPQHF
TRBJ1-1 | - | - | TRBV5-6 | TGTGCCAGCAGCTTGGGCCTCTACGGGGGTGGGGAAGCTTTCTTT | CASSLGLYGGGEAFF
TRBJ2-1 | - | - | TRBV7-2 | TGTGCCAGCAGCTTAGCGGACGGCAATGAGCAGTTCTTC | CASSLADGNEQFF